This T cell receptor (beta chain) was documented in a study of beta chain features in type 1 diabetes. Across the whole study: Patients looked much like healthy donors when it came to age, gender and cell yields.

Expressed TCRB transcripts were sequenced because the isolated RNA had all been reverse transcribed beforehand. Repertoires were generated with immunoSEQ multiplex PCR, while TCRdb's copy carries only in-frame clones and drops some. This table has some 900,000 clones, roughly 16% appearing once. It was one heparinised blood draw, averaging approximately 100 mL, that each donor gave. Isolation of CD4+ naive, central memory, regulatory and stem cell-like memory cells was achieved by sorting via CD45RO/CCR7/CD25/CD127/CD95/CD27. With regard to this clone: Other nucleotide sequences from this sample produce the same CDR3.

Germline V gene lookup returns CDR1 LGHNA and CDR2 YSLEER. Trimming stripped 0 bases from V and 0 bases from J, with 8 bases between. CDR3 length: 16 amino acids. The rearrangement uses TRBV4-3 and TRBJ1-4; D is uncertain. Sequencing was carried out using naive CD4+ T cells from blood. This sequence was found in a woman younger than 30 in good health. CDR3: CASSQDAAATNEKLFF. The CDR3 DNA follows: TGCGCCAGCAGCCAAGATGCCGCTGCAACTAATGAAAAACTGTTTTTT.